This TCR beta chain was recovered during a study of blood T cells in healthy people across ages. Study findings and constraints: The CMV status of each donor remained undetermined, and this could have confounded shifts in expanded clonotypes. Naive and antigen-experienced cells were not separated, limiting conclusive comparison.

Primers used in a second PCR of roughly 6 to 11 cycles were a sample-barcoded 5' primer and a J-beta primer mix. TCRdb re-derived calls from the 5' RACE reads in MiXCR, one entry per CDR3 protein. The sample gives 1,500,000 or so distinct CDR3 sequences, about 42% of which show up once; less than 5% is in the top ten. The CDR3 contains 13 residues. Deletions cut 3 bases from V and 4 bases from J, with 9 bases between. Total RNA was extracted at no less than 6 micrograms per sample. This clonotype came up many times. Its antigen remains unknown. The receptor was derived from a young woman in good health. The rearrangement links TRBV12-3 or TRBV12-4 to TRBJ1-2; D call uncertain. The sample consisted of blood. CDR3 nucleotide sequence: TGTGCCAGCAGTTTTGGGGAAATCTATGGCTACACCTTC. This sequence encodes CASSFGEIYGYTF.